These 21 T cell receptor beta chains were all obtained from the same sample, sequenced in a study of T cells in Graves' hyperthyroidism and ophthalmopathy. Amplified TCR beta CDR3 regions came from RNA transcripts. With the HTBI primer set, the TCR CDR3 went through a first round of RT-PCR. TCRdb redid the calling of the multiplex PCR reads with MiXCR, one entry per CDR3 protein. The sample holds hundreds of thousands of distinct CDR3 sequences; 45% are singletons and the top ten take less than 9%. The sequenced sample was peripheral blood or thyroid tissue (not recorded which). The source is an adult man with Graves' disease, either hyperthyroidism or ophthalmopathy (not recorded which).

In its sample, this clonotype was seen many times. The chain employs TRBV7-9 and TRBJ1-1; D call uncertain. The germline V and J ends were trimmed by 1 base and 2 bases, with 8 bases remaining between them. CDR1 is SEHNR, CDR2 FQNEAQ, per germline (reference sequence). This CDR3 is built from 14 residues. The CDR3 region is CASSLGVYNTEAFF. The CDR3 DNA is TGTGCCAGCAGCTTAGGGGTGTACAACACTGAAGCTTTCTTT. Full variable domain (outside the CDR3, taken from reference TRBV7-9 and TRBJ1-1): DTGVSQNPRHKITKRGQNVTFRCDPISEHNRLYWYRQTLGQGPEFLTYFQNEAQLEKSRLLSDRFSAERPKGSFSTLEIQRTEQGDSAMYLCASSLGVYNTEAFFGQGTRLTVV.

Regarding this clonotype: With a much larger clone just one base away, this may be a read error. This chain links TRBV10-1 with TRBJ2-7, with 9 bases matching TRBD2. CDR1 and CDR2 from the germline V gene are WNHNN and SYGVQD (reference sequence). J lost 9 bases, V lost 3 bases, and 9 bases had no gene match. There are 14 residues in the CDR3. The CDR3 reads CASSDRGTSNGQYF. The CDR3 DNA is TGCGCCAGCAGTGATCGTGGGACTAGCAACGGGCAGTACTTC.

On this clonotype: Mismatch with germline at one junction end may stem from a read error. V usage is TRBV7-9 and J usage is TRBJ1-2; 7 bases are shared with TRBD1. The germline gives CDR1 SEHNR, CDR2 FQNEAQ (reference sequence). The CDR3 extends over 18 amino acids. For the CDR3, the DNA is TGCGCCAGCAGCCCGCCGGACAGGAGGAGGGGTTCTAACTATGGCTACACCTTC. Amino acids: CASSPPDRRRGSNYGYTF.

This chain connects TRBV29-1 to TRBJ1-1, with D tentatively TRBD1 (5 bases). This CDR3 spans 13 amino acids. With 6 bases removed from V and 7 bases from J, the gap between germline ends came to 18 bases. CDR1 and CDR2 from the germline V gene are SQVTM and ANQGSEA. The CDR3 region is CSVGDSATNEAFF. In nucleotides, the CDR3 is TGCAGCGTGGGAGACAGTGCAACTAATGAAGCTTTCTTT.

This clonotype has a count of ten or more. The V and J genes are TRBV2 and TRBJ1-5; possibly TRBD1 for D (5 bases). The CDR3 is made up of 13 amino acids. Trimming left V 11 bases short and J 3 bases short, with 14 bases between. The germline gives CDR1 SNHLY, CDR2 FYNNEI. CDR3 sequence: CACRPGLNQPQHF. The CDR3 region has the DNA TGTGCCTGTAGACCGGGACTCAATCAGCCCCAGCATTTT. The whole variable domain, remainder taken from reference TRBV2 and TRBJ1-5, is EPEVTQTPSHQVTQMGQEVILRCVPISNHLYFYWYRQILGQKVEFLVSFYNNEISEKSEIFDDQFSVERPDGSNFTLKIRSTKLEDSAMYFCACRPGLNQPQHFGDGTRLSIL.

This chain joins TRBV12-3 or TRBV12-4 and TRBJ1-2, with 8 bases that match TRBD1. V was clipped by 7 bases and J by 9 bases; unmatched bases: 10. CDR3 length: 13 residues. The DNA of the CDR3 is TGTGCCAGCACTCAAACCCGGGACAGGCGCTACACCTTC. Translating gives CASTQTRDRRYTF.

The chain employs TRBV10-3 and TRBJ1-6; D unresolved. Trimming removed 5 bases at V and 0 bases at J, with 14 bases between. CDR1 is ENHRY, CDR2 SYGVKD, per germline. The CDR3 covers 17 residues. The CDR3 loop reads CAISLMSGSSYNSPLHF. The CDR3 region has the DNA TGTGCCATCAGTTTAATGTCTGGGAGCTCCTATAATTCACCCCTCCACTTT.

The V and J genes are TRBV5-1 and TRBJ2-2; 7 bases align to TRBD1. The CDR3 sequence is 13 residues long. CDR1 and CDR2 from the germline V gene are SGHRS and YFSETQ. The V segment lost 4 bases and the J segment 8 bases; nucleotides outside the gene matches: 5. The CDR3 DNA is TGCGCCAGCAGCGAAGGGACAGCTGGGGAGCTGTTTTTT. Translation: CASSEGTAGELFF.

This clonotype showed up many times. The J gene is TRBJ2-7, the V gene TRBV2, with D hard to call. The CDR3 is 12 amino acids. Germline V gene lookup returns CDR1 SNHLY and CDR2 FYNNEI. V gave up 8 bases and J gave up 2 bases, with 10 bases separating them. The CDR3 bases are TGTGCCAGCGGGTCAGGTACCTACGAGCAGTACTTC. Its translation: CASGSGTYEQYF.

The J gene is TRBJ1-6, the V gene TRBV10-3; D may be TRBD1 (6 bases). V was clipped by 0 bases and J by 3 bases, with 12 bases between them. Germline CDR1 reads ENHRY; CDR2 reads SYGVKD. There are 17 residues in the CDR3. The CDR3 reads CAISESVLGGYNSPLHF. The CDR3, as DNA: TGTGCCATCAGTGAGTCGGTGTTAGGGGGCTATAATTCACCCCTCCACTTT.

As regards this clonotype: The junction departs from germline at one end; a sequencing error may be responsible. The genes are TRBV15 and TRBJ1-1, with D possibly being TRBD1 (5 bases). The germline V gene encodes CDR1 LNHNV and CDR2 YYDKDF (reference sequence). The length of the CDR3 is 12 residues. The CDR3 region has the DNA TGCGCCACACGGGGGAGGGACACTGAAGCTTTCTTT. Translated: CATRGRDTEAFF.

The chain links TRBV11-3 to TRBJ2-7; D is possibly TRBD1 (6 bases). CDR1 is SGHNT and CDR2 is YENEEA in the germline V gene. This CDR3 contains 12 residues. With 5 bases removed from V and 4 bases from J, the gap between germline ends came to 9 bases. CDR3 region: CASSTGQYEQYF. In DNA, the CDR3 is TGTGCCAGCAGCACAGGACAGTACGAGCAGTACTTC.

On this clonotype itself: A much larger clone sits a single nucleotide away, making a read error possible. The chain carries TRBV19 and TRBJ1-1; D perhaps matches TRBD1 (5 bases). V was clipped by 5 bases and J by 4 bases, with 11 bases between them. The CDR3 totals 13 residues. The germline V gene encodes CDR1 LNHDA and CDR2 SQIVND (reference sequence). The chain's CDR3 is CASSAVRGTEAFF. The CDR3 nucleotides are TGTGCCAGTAGTGCGGTGAGGGGCACTGAAGCTTTCTTT.

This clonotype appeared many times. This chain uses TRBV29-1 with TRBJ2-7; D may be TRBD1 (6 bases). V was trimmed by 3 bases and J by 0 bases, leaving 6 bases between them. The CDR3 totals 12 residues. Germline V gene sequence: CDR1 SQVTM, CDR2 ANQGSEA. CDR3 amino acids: CSVEDSSYEQYF. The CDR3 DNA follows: TGCAGCGTTGAGGACAGCTCCTACGAGCAGTACTTC.

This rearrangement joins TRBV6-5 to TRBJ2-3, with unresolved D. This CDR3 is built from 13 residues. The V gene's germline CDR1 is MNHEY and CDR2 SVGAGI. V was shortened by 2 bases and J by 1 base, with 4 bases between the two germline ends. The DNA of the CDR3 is TGTGCCAGCAGTTACGGGGGCACAGATACGCAGTATTTT. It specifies CASSYGGTDTQYF.

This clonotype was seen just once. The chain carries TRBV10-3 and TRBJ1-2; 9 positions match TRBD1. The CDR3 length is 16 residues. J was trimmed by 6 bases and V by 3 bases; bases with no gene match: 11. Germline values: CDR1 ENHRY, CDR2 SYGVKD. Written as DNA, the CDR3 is TGTGCCATCAGTGACGGCAGGGGGACAGGGATGGATGGCTACACCTTC. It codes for CAISDGRGTGMDGYTF.

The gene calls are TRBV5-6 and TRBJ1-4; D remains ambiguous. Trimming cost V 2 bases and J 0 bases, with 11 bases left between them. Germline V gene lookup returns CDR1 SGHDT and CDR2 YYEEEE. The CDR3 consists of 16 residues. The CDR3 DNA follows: TGTGCCAGCAGCTTCGGAGGGTCTCCAACTAATGAAAAACTGTTTTTT. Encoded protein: CASSFGGSPTNEKLFF.

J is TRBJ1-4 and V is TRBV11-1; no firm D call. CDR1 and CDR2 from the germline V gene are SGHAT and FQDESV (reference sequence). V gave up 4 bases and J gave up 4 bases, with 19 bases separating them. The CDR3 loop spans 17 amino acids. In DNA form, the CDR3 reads TGTGCCAGCAGCTACAAGATGAATAGAGGACTTAATGAAAAACTGTTTTTT. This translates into CASSYKMNRGLNEKLFF.

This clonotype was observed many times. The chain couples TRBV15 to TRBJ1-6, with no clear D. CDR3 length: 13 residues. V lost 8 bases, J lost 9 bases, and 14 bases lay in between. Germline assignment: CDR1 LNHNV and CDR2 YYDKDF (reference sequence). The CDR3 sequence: CATVEEKGSPLHF. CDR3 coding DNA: TGTGCCACCGTAGAAGAGAAGGGTTCACCCCTCCACTTT.

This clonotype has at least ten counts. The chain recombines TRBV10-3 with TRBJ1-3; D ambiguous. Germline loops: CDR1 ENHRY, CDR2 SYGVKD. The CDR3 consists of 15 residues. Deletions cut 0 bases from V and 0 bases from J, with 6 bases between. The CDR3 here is CAISESSISGNTIYF. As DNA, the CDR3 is TGTGCCATCAGTGAGTCTTCAATCTCTGGAAACACCATATATTTT.

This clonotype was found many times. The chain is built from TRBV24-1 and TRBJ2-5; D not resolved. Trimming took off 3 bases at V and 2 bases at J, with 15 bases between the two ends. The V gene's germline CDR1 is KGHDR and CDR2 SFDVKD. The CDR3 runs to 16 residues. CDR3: CATSDADMGIQETQYF. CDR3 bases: TGTGCCACCAGTGATGCCGACATGGGAATACAAGAGACCCAGTACTTC.